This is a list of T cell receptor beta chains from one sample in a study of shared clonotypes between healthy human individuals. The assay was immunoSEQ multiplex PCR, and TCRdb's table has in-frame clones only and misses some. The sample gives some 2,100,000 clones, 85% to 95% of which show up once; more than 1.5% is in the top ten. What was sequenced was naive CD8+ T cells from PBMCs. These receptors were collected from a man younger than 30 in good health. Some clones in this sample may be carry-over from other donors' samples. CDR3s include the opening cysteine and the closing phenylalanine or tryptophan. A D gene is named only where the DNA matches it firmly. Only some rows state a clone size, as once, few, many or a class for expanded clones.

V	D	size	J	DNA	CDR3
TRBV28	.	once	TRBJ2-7	TGTGCCAGCAGTTTACCCTCCCCCGGGAACGCTTACGAGCAGTACTTC	CASSLPSPGNAYEQYF
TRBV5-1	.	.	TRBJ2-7	TGCGCCAGCAGCTGGTCGGCAGAAGACGAGCAGTACTTC	CASSWSAEDEQYF
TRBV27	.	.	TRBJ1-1	TGTGCCAGCAGTTTAACGGGCAGGGCCACTGAAGCTTTCTTT	CASSLTGRATEAFF
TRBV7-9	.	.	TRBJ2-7	TGTGCCAGCAGCTTAGACGTTGGCTCCTACGAGCAGTACTTC	CASSLDVGSYEQYF
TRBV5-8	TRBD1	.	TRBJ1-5	TGTGCCAGCAGACGAGGACAGGGATGGGGTCAGCCCCAGCATTTT	CASRRGQGWGQPQHF
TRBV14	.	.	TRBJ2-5	TGTGCCAGCAGCCATGGCAGGTCTGGGGAGACCCAGTACTTC	CASSHGRSGETQYF
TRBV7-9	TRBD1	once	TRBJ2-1	TGTGCCAGCAGCTCGCAGGGGGCTTCCTACAATGAGCAGTTCTTC	CASSSQGASYNEQFF
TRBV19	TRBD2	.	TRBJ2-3	TGTGCCAGTAGTGTACATTATATAGCGGGAGTTAGTGTGCGAACAGATACGCAGTATTTT	CASSVHYIAGVSVRTDTQYF
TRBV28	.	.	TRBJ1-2	TGTGCCAGCAGTCCGTCCAGGGTTGGCGGCTACACCTTC	CASSPSRVGGYTF
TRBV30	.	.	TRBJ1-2	TGTGCCTGGAGTGGCCCGGGGGGGCGCAACTATGGCTACACCTTC	CAWSGPGGRNYGYTF
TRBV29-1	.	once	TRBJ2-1	TGCAGCGTTGTTGTCCCGAGCTCCTACAATGAGCAGTTCTTC	CSVVVPSSYNEQFF
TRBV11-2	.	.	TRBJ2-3	TGTGCCAGCTCGGTTATTAACACAGATACGCAGTATTTT	CASSVINTDTQYF
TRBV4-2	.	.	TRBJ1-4	TGTGCCAGCAGCCAAGTAATCAGCGCAACTAATGAAAAACTGTTTTTT	CASSQVISATNEKLFF
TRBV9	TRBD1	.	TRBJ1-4	TGTGCCAGCAGCGTAGAGGGGGCTATTCGAGAAAAACTGTTTTTT	CASSVEGAIREKLFF
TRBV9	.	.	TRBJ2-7	TGTGCCAGCAGCGTAGGAGGAAAAGGCGAGCAGTACTTC	CASSVGGKGEQYF
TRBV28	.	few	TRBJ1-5	TGTGCCAGCAGTTTCAGGTCGCGAGGGATTGATCAGCCCCAGCATTTT	CASSFRSRGIDQPQHF
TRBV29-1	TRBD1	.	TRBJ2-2	TGCAGCGGTGGACAGGGGAACACCGGGGAGCTGTTTTTT	CSGGQGNTGELFF
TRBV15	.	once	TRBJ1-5	TGTGCCACCGGGGAGGACCATCAGCCCCAGCATTTT	CATGEDHQPQHF
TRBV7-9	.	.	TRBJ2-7	TGTGCCAGCAGCTTAGGGGTTGTGGGACACTCCTACGAGCAGTACTTC	CASSLGVVGHSYEQYF
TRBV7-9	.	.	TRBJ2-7	TGTGCCAGCAGCCTCCTCTACGAGCAGTACTTC	CASSLLYEQYF
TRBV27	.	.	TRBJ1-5	TGTGCCAGCAGTTCCGCCTCGTATAGCAATCAGCCCCAGCATTTT	CASSSASYSNQPQHF
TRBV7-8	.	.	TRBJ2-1	TGTGCCAGCAGCTTAGTGTCCCCACGGAGCCTCCACCCCGATGAGCAGTTCTTC	CASSLVSPRSLHPDEQFF
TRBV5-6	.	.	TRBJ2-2	TGTGCCAGCAGCTCCAAGAACACCGGGGAGCTGTTTTTT	CASSSKNTGELFF